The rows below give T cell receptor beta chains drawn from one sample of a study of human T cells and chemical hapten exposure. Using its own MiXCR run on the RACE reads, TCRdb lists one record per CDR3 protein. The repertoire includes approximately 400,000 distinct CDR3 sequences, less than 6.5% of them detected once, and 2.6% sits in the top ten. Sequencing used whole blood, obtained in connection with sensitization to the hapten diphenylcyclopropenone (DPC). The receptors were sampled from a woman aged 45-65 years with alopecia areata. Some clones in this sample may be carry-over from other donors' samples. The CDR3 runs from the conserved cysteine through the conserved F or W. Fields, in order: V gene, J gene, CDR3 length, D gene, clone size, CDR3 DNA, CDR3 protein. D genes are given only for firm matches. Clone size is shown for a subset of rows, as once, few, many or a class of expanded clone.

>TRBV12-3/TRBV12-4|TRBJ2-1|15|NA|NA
TGTGCCAGCAGTTTGAGAGGTTCTTTGGCAAATGAGCAGTTCTTC
CASSLRGSLANEQFF
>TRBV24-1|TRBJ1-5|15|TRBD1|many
TGTGCCACCAGTGATTGGCGGACAGGGGGTCAGCCCCAGCATTTT
CATSDWRTGGQPQHF
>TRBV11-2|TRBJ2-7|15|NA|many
TGTGCCAGCAGCTTAGGCCCCATCGAAGTCTACGAGCAGTACTTC
CASSLGPIEVYEQYF
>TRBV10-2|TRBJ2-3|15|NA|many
TGCGCCAGCAGCTCCGGGCGGGGGCCCACAGATACGCAGTATTTT
CASSSGRGPTDTQYF
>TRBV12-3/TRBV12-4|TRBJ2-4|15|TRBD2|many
TGTGCCAGCAGTTTTCGGGGGGTCAGCAAAAACATTCAGTACTTC
CASSFRGVSKNIQYF
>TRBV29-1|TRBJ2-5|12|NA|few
TGCAGCGTTGAAGAGGGGGCGGGGACCCAGTACTTC
CSVEEGAGTQYF
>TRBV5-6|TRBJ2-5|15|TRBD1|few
TGTGCCAGCAGCTTGGCTGGACAGGGCACGGAGACCCAGTACTTC
CASSLAGQGTETQYF
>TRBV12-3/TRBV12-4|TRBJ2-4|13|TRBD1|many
TGTGCCAGCAGCCGGGACAGGAAACACATTCAGTACTTC
CASSRDRKHIQYF
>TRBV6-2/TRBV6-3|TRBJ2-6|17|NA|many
TGTGCCAGCAGTTACTCACCCCCATGGGCTGGGGCCAACGTCCTGACTTTC
CASSYSPPWAGANVLTF
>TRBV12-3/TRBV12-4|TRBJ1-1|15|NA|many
TGTGCCAGCAGTCCCGGCGGCAATATGAACACTGAAGCTTTCTTT
CASSPGGNMNTEAFF
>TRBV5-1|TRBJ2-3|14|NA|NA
TGCGCCAGCAGCTTGGTAGGGGACAAAGATACGCAGTATTTT
CASSLVGDKDTQYF
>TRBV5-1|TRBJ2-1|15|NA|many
TGCGCCAGCAGACTGAGACAGTACTCCTACAATGAGCAGTTCTTC
CASRLRQYSYNEQFF
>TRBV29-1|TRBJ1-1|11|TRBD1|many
TGCAGCGTTACTGACAGGGCAGAAGCTTTCTTT
CSVTDRAEAFF
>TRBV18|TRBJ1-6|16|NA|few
TGTGCCAGCTCACCTATCTCAAGGGGTGATGCTTCACCCCTCCACTTT
CASSPISRGDASPLHF
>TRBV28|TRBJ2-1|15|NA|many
TGTGCCAGCAGTTCCCACCGGGACCAGTACAATGAGCAGTTCTTC
CASSSHRDQYNEQFF
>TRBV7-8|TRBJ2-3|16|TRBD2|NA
TGTGCCAGCAGCTTAGACGCGGGGGGTAGCACAGATACGCAGTATTTT
CASSLDAGGSTDTQYF
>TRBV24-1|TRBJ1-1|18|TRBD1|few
TGTGCCACCAGTCGAACAGGGGGGGAAAGAGGCATGAACACTGAAGCTTTCTTT
CATSRTGGERGMNTEAFF
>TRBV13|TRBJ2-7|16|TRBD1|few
TGTGCCAGCAGATCTCCACGGGACAGGGGGCTCAACGAGCAGTACTTC
CASRSPRDRGLNEQYF
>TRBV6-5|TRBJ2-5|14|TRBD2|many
TGTGCCAGCACCACCCGGGGGAGGGTGGAGACCCAGTACTTC
CASTTRGRVETQYF
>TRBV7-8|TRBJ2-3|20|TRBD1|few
TGTGCCAGCAGCTTAGCGAGAATATACCGCGACAGGGACCGCACAGATACGCAGTATTTT
CASSLARIYRDRDRTDTQYF
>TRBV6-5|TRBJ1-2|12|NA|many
TGTGCCAGCAGAACAGCCTCCTATGGCTACACCTTC
CASRTASYGYTF
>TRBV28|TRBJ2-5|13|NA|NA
TGTGCCACAGTATCCCTCCCTTTTGAGACCCAGTACTTC
CATVSLPFETQYF
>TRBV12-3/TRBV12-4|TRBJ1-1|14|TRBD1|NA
TGTGCCAGCAGTTTCGCCGACAGGGGGACTGAAGCTTTCTTT
CASSFADRGTEAFF
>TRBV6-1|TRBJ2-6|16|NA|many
TGTGCCAGCAGTGTGCAACAGGGCTCTGGGGCCAACGTCCTGACTTTC
CASSVQQGSGANVLTF
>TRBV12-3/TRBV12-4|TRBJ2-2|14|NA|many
TGTGCCAGCAGTTTCCAGGGAGCCACCGGGGAGCTGTTTTTT
CASSFQGATGELFF
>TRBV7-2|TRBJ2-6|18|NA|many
TGTGCCAGCAGTGCGAAATGGGGCGTAGGCTCTGGGGCCAACGTCCTGACTTTC
CASSAKWGVGSGANVLTF
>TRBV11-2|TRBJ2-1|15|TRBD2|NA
TGTGCCAGCAGCTTAACGGGACTAGTACACAATGAGCAGTTCTTC
CASSLTGLVHNEQFF
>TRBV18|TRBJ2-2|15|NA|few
TGTGCCAGCTCACCACCGACGAGGGGCGGCGGGGAGCTGTTTTTT
CASSPPTRGGGELFF
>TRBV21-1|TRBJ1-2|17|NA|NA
TGTGCCAGCAGCCGGTTGACAGGGGGTTCGTGGAGGTATGGCTACACCTTC
CASSRLTGGSWRYGYTF
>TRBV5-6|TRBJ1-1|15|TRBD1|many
TGTGCCAGCAGCGCGGGGACAGGATCGAACACTGAAGCTTTCTTT
CASSAGTGSNTEAFF
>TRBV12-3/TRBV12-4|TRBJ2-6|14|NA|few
TGTGCCAGCACCCGCGTCTCTGGGGCCAACGTCCTGACTTTC
CASTRVSGANVLTF
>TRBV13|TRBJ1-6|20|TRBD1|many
TGTGCCAGCAGCTCCCGACGGGCAGGGGGGCTGAGCTCCTATAATTCACCCCTCCACTTT
CASSSRRAGGLSSYNSPLHF
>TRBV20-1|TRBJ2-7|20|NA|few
TGCAGTGCTAGAGCGACAGGGGGCTGGGGGGTACTAGCGGGAGAGGACGAGCAGTACTTC
CSARATGGWGVLAGEDEQYF
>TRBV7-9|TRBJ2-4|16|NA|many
TGTGCCAGCAGCCCCCTTGGGGGCATCGGCAAAAACATTCAGTACTTC
CASSPLGGIGKNIQYF
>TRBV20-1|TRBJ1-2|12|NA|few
TGCAGTGCTAGCCGGGGGAAAGATGGCTACACCTTC
CSASRGKDGYTF
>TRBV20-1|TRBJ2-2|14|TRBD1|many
TGCAGTGCAACCGGGACAGGGGGAGCCGGGGAGCTGTTTTTT
CSATGTGGAGELFF
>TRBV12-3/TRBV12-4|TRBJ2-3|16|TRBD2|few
TGTGCCAGCAGACCTTTGGGACTAGCGGGAAGAGATACGCAGTATTTT
CASRPLGLAGRDTQYF
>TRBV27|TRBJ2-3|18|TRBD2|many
TGTGCCAGCAGTCATCCTAGCGGGAGGACCTCTAGCACAGATACGCAGTATTTT
CASSHPSGRTSSTDTQYF
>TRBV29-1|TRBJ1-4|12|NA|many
TGCAGCGTGGGGGTTTCAAGTGAAAAACTGTTTTTT
CSVGVSSEKLFF
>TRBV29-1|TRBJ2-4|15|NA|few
TGCAGCGTTGTAGAATTCCGTATAGCCAAAAACATTCAGTACTTC
CSVVEFRIAKNIQYF
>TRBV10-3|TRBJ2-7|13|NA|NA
TGTGCCATCAGTGAGGCCCCAAGCTACGAGCAGTACTTC
CAISEAPSYEQYF
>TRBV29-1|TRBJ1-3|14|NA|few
TGCAGCGCCCTGACGGGCTCCTCTGGAAACACCATATATTTT
CSALTGSSGNTIYF
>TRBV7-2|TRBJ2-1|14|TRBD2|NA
TGTGCCAGCACCCTAGGGAGGGCGAACAATGAGCAGTTCTTC
CASTLGRANNEQFF
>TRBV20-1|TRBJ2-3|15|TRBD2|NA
TGCAGTGCCACCTCTGGGACTAGCGGCACAGATACGCAGTATTTT
CSATSGTSGTDTQYF
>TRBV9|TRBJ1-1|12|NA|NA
TGTGCCAGCAAAGGGGTAGGCACTGAAGCTTTCTTT
CASKGVGTEAFF
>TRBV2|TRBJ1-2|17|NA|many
TGTGCCAGCAGTGAAACACAAGAACCCCTAGCTAACTATGGCTACACCTTC
CASSETQEPLANYGYTF
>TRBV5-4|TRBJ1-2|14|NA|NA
TGTGCCAGCAGCTTGTCGGCAGGCAACTATGGCTACACCTTC
CASSLSAGNYGYTF
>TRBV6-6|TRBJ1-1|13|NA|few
TGTGCCAGCAGTCAGCCGGAGGCAAGTGAAGCTTTCTTT
CASSQPEASEAFF
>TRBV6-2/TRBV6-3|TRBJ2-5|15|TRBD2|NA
TGTGCCAGCAGTTCCCCCCCGGGGGGGGAGGAGACCCAGTACTTC
CASSSPPGGEETQYF
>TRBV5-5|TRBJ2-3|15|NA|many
TGTGCCAGCAGCTCCGGAGTTTCGAGCACAGATACGCAGTATTTT
CASSSGVSSTDTQYF
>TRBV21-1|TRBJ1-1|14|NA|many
TGTGCCAGCAGCAAAAGAGGGCAGAACACTGAAGCTTTCTTT
CASSKRGQNTEAFF
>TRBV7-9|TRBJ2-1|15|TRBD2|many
TGTGCCAGCAGCTTAGCGCTAGCGGGGGAGAATGAGCAGTTCTTC
CASSLALAGENEQFF
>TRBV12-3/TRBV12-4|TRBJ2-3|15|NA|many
TGTGCCAGCAGGGAGGGCCTGGGTACCACAGATACGCAGTATTTT
CASREGLGTTDTQYF
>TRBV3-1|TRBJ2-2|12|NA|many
TGTGCCAGCAGCCCCGGTGGACGGGAGCTGTTTTTT
CASSPGGRELFF